One and the same sample provided the 23 T cell receptor beta chains below, sequenced in a study of blood T cell repertoires in COVID-19. Assay: immunoSEQ multiplex PCR; the TCRdb copy retains only in-frame clones and omits some. The data hold under 350,000 clones, with approximately 83% observed a single time. Sequencing was performed on PBMCs or T cells enriched from blood (not recorded which). The receptors originated from a woman aged 40 to 50 with acute COVID-19.

V gene TRBV28 combines with J gene TRBJ2-7; TRBD2 matches at 7 bases. This CDR3 is built from 15 residues. With V trimmed by 6 bases and J by 3 bases, 11 bases remained unmatched. CDR1 is MDHEN and CDR2 is SYDVKM in the germline V gene. The CDR3 reads CASSRERGGYYEQYF. Here the CDR3 DNA reads TGTGCCAGCAGCCGGGAGCGGGGCGGATACTACGAGCAGTACTTC.

The gene calls are TRBV12-5 and TRBJ2-7; unclear D gene. CDR1 LGHNT and CDR2 FRNRAP come from the germline V gene. The CDR3 is 11 amino acids. The V end was cut by 6 bases, the J end by 3 bases, with 6 bases between. The CDR3 DNA sequence: TGTGCTAGTGGACAGAGCTACGAGCAGTACTTC. This codes for CASGQSYEQYF.

The V gene is TRBV6-5, the J gene TRBJ2-1; 9 bases are shared with TRBD1. V lost 7 bases and J lost 2; bases outside the gene matches: 6. The CDR3 is 15 residues long. Germline V CDR1 and CDR2: MNHEY, SVGAGI. For the CDR3, the DNA is TGTGCCAGCACCCCGGACAGGGGAGCCTACAATGAGCAGTTCTTC. The encoded protein is CASTPDRGAYNEQFF.

The chain has TRBV5-1 and TRBJ2-1, with TRBD2 identical over 7 bases. The CDR3 length is 14 residues. The V and J ends lost 1 base and 2 bases, in that order; junction bases with no gene match: 0. The germline CDR1 and CDR2 sequences are SGHRS and YFSETQ. CDR3 protein: CASSLLAAYNEQFF. CDR3 bases: TGCGCCAGCAGCTTGCTAGCGGCCTACAATGAGCAGTTCTTC.

The V gene is TRBV19, the J gene TRBJ2-1; the match to TRBD2 covers 13 bases. With V trimmed by 4 bases and J by 0 bases, 9 bases remained unmatched. The germline gives CDR1 LNHDA, CDR2 SQIVND (reference sequence). CDR3 length equals 19 residues. CDR3 nucleotides: TGTGCCAGTAGTACCCCCTCGGGACTAGCGGGAAGCTCCTACAATGAGCAGTTCTTC. Translated: CASSTPSGLAGSSYNEQFF. Full variable domain (missing parts from reference TRBV19 and TRBJ2-1): DGGITQSPKYLFRKEGQNVTLSCEQNLNHDAMYWYRQDPGQGLRLIYYSQIVNDFQKGDIAEGYSVSREKKESFPLTVTSAQKNPTAFYLCASSTPSGLAGSSYNEQFFGPGTRLTVL.

This clone was observed once. V usage is TRBV7-2 and J usage is TRBJ2-5; TRBD2 aligns across 9 bases. V trimming: 1 base; J trimming: 5 bases; junction bases outside the gene matches: 5. Germline CDR1 and CDR2: SGHTA and FQGNSA. CDR3 length: 15 amino acids. CDR3 DNA sequence: TGTGCCAGCAGCTTAGGTAGCGGGAGAGGTGAGACCCAGTACTTC. The encoded protein is CASSLGSGRGETQYF. Filled out from reference TRBV7-2 and TRBJ2-5, the complete variable domain reads GAGVSQSPSNKVTEKGKDVELRCDPISGHTALYWYRQSLGQGLEFLIYFQGNSAPDKSGLPSDRFSAERTGGSVSTLTIQRTQQEDSAVYLCASSLGSGRGETQYFGPGTRLLVL.

The chain links TRBV3-1 (or the pseudogene TRBV3-2) to TRBJ1-2, with TRBD1 matching 10 bases. Trimming removed 3 bases from V and 4 bases from J; junction bases left unmatched: 2. Germline assignment: CDR1 LGHDT and CDR2 YNNKEL (reference sequence). The CDR3 spans 14 residues. As DNA, the CDR3 is TGTGCCAGCAGCCAGAGGACAGGGGGCTATGGCTACACCTTC. This codes for CASSQRTGGYGYTF.

The chain couples TRBV6-5 to TRBJ2-7; TRBD1 aligns across 7 bases. Germline CDR1 and CDR2: MNHEY and SVGAGI. This CDR3 comprises 16 residues. J gave up 0 bases and V 2 bases, and 7 bases lay outside the gene matches. The CDR3 DNA is TGTGCCAGCAGTTACACACGGACAGGTAGCTCCTACGAGCAGTACTTC. Amino acid sequence: CASSYTRTGSSYEQYF.

This chain links TRBV5-1 with TRBJ2-7; 9 positions agree with TRBD1. The V segment lost 0 bases and the J segment 5 bases; nucleotides outside the gene matches: 12. Germline V gives CDR1 SGHRS, CDR2 YFSETQ. The CDR3 sequence is 17 residues long. CDR3: CASSLAPTGGKIHEQYF. The DNA for the CDR3 is TGCGCCAGCAGCTTGGCCCCTACAGGGGGCAAAATCCACGAGCAGTACTTC.

This clone was counted a few times. Written as DNA, the CDR3 is TGTGCCAGCAGTGAACGGGGGTACGAGCAGTACTTC. Translated: CASSERGYEQYF. The chain combines TRBV6-1 with TRBJ2-7; TRBD2 might be the D (6 bases). Trimming took 2 bases from V and 4 from J, leaving 6 bases between them. This CDR3 contains 12 residues. Germline values: CDR1 MNHNS, CDR2 SASEGT.

J is TRBJ1-5 and V is TRBV5-8; 7 positions match TRBD1. Unmatched junction bases numbered 15, after V lost 1 base and J lost 5 bases. CDR3 size: 18 residues. Germline V gene lookup returns CDR1 SGHTS and CDR2 YDEGEE. The CDR3 here is CASSLFPGTAISDQPQHF. The CDR3 nucleotides read TGTGCCAGCAGCTTGTTCCCCGGGACAGCCATTAGTGATCAGCCCCAGCATTTT.

The chain links TRBV18 to TRBJ1-4; 9 bases are shared with TRBD1. Germline V gene sequence: CDR1 KGHSH, CDR2 LQKENI. Trimming took 5 bases from V and 8 from J; bases not matched to a gene: 9. The CDR3 length is 15 residues. The CDR3 region has the DNA TGTGCCAGCTCAGCTCAACAGGGGGCAAACGAAAAACTGTTTTTT. Protein: CASSAQQGANEKLFF. The full variable domain, its missing parts supplied by reference TRBV18 and TRBJ1-4, is NAGVMQNPRHLVRRRGQEARLRCSPMKGHSHVYWYRQLPEEGLKFMVYLQKENIIDESGMPKERFSAEFPKEGPSILRIQQVVRGDSAAYFCASSAQQGANEKLFFGSGTQLSVL.

This clone has a handful of counts. The J gene is TRBJ1-4, the V gene TRBV5-1; maybe TRBD1 (5 bases). The CDR3 runs to 15 residues. V was pared by 5 bases and J by 8 bases, with 19 bases between. Germline V CDR1 and CDR2: SGHRS, YFSETQ. The CDR3 sequence: CASRKGQIDLEKLFF. The CDR3 nucleotides read TGCGCCAGCAGGAAGGGGCAGATTGATTTGGAAAAACTGTTTTTT.

This clone appeared once. The gene calls are TRBV9 and TRBJ2-5; TRBD2 agrees at 10 bases. The CDR3 contains 15 residues. Germline V gene lookup returns CDR1 SGDLS and CDR2 YYNGEE. With 3 bases clipped from V and 2 bases from J, the junction kept 4 bases outside the gene matches. The CDR3: CASSGGLAAQETQYF. CDR3 DNA sequence: TGTGCCAGCAGCGGAGGACTAGCGGCACAAGAGACCCAGTACTTC. Combining the CDR3 with reference TRBV9 and TRBJ2-5 gives the whole variable domain DSGVTQTPKHLITATGQRVTLRCSPRSGDLSVYWYQQSLDQGLQFLIQYYNGEERAKGNILERFSAQQFPDLHSELNLSSLELGDSALYFCASSGGLAAQETQYFGPGTRLLVL.

The chain is built from TRBV18 and TRBJ2-5; 8 bases agree with TRBD1. From germline, CDR1 is KGHSH and CDR2 LQKENI. V lost 3 bases, J lost 1 base, and 4 bases stayed unmatched. The CDR3 is 15 amino acids. CDR3 residues: CASSPRQGTQETQYF. The DNA of the CDR3 is TGTGCCAGCTCACCTCGACAGGGGACCCAAGAGACCCAGTACTTC.

The V call is TRBV5-4, the J call TRBJ1-6; no clear D gene. CDR1 and CDR2 (germline): SGHNT, YYREEE (reference sequence). The CDR3 loop spans 15 amino acids. The V and J ends lost 2 bases and 10 bases respectively, with 16 bases between them. The DNA of the CDR3 is TGTGCCAGCAGCTTTGTAGGCCCGAGGATGTCACCCCTCCACTTT. Translating it yields CASSFVGPRMSPLHF.

The rearrangement joins TRBV2 to TRBJ2-7, with TRBD1 matching over 7 bases. V shed 5 bases and J 0 bases; nucleotides not matched to a gene: 4. The CDR3 extends over 14 amino acids. Germline lookup yields CDR1 SNHLY and CDR2 FYNNEI. CDR3 coding DNA: TGTGCCAGCAGTAGGGGGCTTAGCTCCTACGAGCAGTACTTC. This encodes CASSRGLSSYEQYF.

CDR3 sequence (DNA): TGTGCCAGTAGGAGACAGGTTTATGGGAATGAAAAACTGTTTTTT. Translation gives CASRRQVYGNEKLFF. V gene TRBV19 combines with J gene TRBJ1-4; maybe TRBD1 (6 bases). V was clipped by 6 bases and J by 5 bases, with 16 bases between them. This CDR3 is built from 15 residues. The germline V gene encodes CDR1 LNHDA and CDR2 SQIVND (reference sequence).

V and J are TRBV19 and TRBJ1-1; 8 bases fit TRBD1. This CDR3 has 14 amino acids. Germline V gives CDR1 LNHDA, CDR2 SQIVND (reference sequence). V gave up 9 bases and J gave up 5 bases; unmatched junction bases: 11. As DNA, the CDR3 is TGTGCCAGCAAACCAGACAGGGGAAGGACTGAAGCTTTCTTT. Its protein product is CASKPDRGRTEAFF.

This chain uses TRBV2 with TRBJ2-2; unclear D gene. V was shortened by 6 bases and J by 3 bases, with 5 bases between the two germline ends. The CDR3 runs 12 residues. Germline V gene data show CDR1 as SNHLY and CDR2 as FYNNEI. CDR3 coding DNA: TGTGCCAGCAGCTTTGACACCGGGGAGCTGTTTTTT. This gives the protein CASSFDTGELFF.

CDR3 sequence: CASSSTGGTELSPLHF. CDR3 nucleotides: TGTGCCAGCAGTAGCACAGGCGGGACAGAACTTTCACCCCTCCACTTT. The gene calls are TRBV7-6 and TRBJ1-6; TRBD1 matches 7 bases. This CDR3 comprises 16 residues. Germline CDR1 and CDR2: SGHVS and FNYEAQ. J lost 9 bases, V lost 6 bases, and 14 bases had no gene match.

This chain links TRBV24-1 with TRBJ1-5; D is perhaps TRBD1 (5 bases). This CDR3 spans 16 amino acids. V lost 2 bases to trimming and J lost 6 bases, with 16 bases between them. Germline assignment: CDR1 KGHDR and CDR2 SFDVKD. The CDR3 here is CATSDSRQGRSQPQHF. The CDR3 bases are TGTGCCACCAGTGATTCCCGGCAGGGAAGAAGTCAGCCCCAGCATTTT.

The rearrangement links TRBV7-8 to TRBJ1-2; D gene ambiguous. The V end was cut by 5 bases, the J end by 8 bases, with 9 bases between. CDR1 and CDR2 (germline): SGHVS, FQNEAQ. This CDR3 spans 11 amino acids. The CDR3 bases are TGTGCCAGCAGCCTCGGGTGGGGCTACACCTTC. Its translation is CASSLGWGYTF. Full variable domain (remainder filled in from reference TRBV7-8 and TRBJ1-2): GAGVSQSPRYKVAKRGQDVALRCDPISGHVSLFWYQQALGQGPEFLTYFQNEAQLDKSGLPSDRFFAERPEGSVSTLKIQRTQQEDSAVYLCASSLGWGYTFGSGTRLTVV.